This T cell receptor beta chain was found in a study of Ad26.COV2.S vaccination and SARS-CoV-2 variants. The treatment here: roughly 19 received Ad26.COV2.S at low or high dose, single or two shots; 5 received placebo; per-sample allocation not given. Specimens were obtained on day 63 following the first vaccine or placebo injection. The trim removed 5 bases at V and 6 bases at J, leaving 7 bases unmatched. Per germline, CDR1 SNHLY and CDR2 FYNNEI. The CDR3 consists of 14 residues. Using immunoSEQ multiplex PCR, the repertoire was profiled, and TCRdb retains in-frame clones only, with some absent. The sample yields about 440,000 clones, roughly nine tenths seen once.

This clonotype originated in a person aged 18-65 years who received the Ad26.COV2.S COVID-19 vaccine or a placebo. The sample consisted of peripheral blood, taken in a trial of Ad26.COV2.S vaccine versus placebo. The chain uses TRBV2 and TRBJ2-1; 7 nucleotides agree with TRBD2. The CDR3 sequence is CASSSSGGLNEQFF. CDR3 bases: TGTGCCAGCAGTTCTAGCGGAGGACTCAATGAGCAGTTCTTC.